Given below is one T cell receptor (beta chain) in context. Its specificity is not known. This sample is drawn from a study of T-cell memory formation after mild COVID-19. Regarding the study as a whole: Clones that contracted from day 15 to 85 were balanced CD4/CD8, while later expanders leaned CD4+. Of the contracting clones, CD4+ ones lay mainly in CM and EM, and CD8+ ones in EMRA. Researchers found some responding clones in pre-infection memory, a sign that cross-reactive memory joined. SARS-CoV-2 specificity was not confirmed for second-wave clones peaking on day 37.

TCRdb processed the 5' RACE reads anew with MiXCR; each CDR3 protein has one entry. In the table there are about 390,000 distinct CDR3 sequences, 16% of which are singletons. V lost 4 bases and J 8 bases, leaving 14 bases between the germline ends. This CDR3 comprises 12 residues. Germline assignment: CDR1 SQVTM and CDR2 ANQGSEA. The sequence was collected from a man younger than 35 who had mild COVID-19 (a few samples of this study predate the infection). Cell type and time point are not known. The genes are TRBV29-1 and TRBJ1-1; a weak D match, TRBD1 (5 bases). What was sequenced was PBMCs or a T cell subset sorted from them (not recorded which). CDR3 protein: CSVGAGRGEAFF. In nucleotides, the CDR3 is TGCAGCGTTGGGGCAGGAAGGGGAGAAGCTTTCTTT.